This is a list of T cell receptor beta chains from one sample in a study of blood T cell repertoires in COVID-19. Here immunoSEQ multiplex PCR was the method, and the copy in TCRdb shows in-frame clones only, minus some. There are some 70,000 clones in the sample; 88% occur only once, and 5.5% to 7% lies in the top ten. Sequencing was carried out using peripheral blood. All receptors derive from a woman between 65 and 79 years old with acute or convalescent COVID-19. Both conserved end residues are part of each CDR3. A D gene is named only where the DNA matches it firmly. Some rows have no size entry. The others give once, few or many, or a class for an expanded clone.

V	J	length	D	size	DNA	CDR3
TRBV24-1	TRBJ1-5	13	.	few	TGTGCCACCAGTGGACAGCCGAATCAGCCCCAGCATTTT	CATSGQPNQPQHF
TRBV11-2	TRBJ2-4	17	TRBD2	.	TGTGCCAGCAGCTTCTTTGGACTAGCGGGAGAGGAAAACATTCAGTACTTC	CASSFFGLAGEENIQYF
TRBV12-3/TRBV12-4	TRBJ2-7	13	.	.	TGTGCCAGCAGTTTGGGGCAGTCCTACGAGCAGTACTTC	CASSLGQSYEQYF
TRBV6-6	TRBJ1-2	12	.	.	TGTGCCAGCAGCCCAGGGAACTATGGCTACACCTTC	CASSPGNYGYTF
TRBV5-5	TRBJ2-2	15	TRBD1	.	TGTGCCAGCAGCTCAGGGGGCTCGAACACCGGGGAGCTGTTTTTT	CASSSGGSNTGELFF
TRBV30	TRBJ1-4	15	TRBD1	.	TGTGCCTGGACAGGACAGGCCTCTAATCATGAAAAACTGTTTTTT	CAWTGQASNHEKLFF
TRBV7-3	TRBJ1-6	16	.	.	TGTGCCAGCAGCTTAAGTCCCAGCTCCTATAATTCACCCCTCCACTTT	CASSLSPSSYNSPLHF
TRBV4-1	TRBJ2-7	17	TRBD2	.	TGCGCCAGCAGCCAATTTTTCCCGAGGCGGGAGGGGCACGAGCAGTACTTC	CASSQFFPRREGHEQYF
TRBV24-1	TRBJ2-1	13	TRBD1	.	TGTGCCACCAGTCCAGGACAGGGTTTTGAGCAGTTCTTC	CATSPGQGFEQFF
TRBV28	TRBJ1-2	13	.	few	TGTGCCAGCAGTGTACAGGAGTTCAAAGGCTACACCTTC	CASSVQEFKGYTF
TRBV3-1/TRBV3-2	TRBJ2-7	16	TRBD2	.	TGTGCCAGCAGCCGGTACGCTAGCGGGAGGGGAATCGAGCAGTACTTC	CASSRYASGRGIEQYF
TRBV28	TRBJ1-5	14	.	.	TGTGCCAGCACCCCGTCCGGGACATTTCAGCCCCAGCATTTT	CASTPSGTFQPQHF
TRBV7-3	TRBJ2-3	15	.	.	TGTGCCAGCAGCCTCGGGGGACTGGGCACAGATACGCAGTATTTT	CASSLGGLGTDTQYF
TRBV5-1	TRBJ2-3	14	TRBD1	.	TGCGCCAGCATCCCGACAGGGAGCACAGATACGCAGTATTTT	CASIPTGSTDTQYF
TRBV18	TRBJ2-7	15	.	.	TGTGCCAGCTCCCCCGGGACTTTGAGCTCCTACGAGCAGTACTTC	CASSPGTLSSYEQYF
TRBV3-1/TRBV3-2	TRBJ1-6	16	.	.	TGTGCCAGCAGCCAAGTCACAGGGATCCATAATTCACCCCTCCACTTT	CASSQVTGIHNSPLHF
TRBV19	TRBJ1-4	15	.	.	TGTGCCAGTAGTATCGCGGCAGCCTTTAATGAAAAACTGTTTTTT	CASSIAAAFNEKLFF
TRBV28	TRBJ2-1	14	TRBD2	.	TGTGCCAGCAGTTCTAGCGGCTCCTACAATGAGCAGTTCTTC	CASSSSGSYNEQFF
TRBV6-6	TRBJ1-6	12	.	.	TGTGCCAGCAGTTCAGGGGTTTCACCCCTCCACTTT	CASSSGVSPLHF
TRBV10-3	TRBJ1-6	13	.	few	TGTGCCATCAGTGCAGGGGACAATTCACCCCTCCACTTT	CAISAGDNSPLHF
TRBV4-1	TRBJ2-4	16	.	few	TGCGCCAGCAGCCAAGTCGCGGGTCTAGCCAAAAACATTCAGTACTTC	CASSQVAGLAKNIQYF
TRBV7-8	TRBJ1-2	19	.	.	TGTGCCAGCAGCTTGCTTTTTTCGAGGCCGGGAGGCACAACCTATGGCTACACCTTC	CASSLLFSRPGGTTYGYTF
TRBV13	TRBJ2-3	14	TRBD2	.	TGTGCCAGCAGGCCTAGCGGCGGAACAGATACGCAGTATTTT	CASRPSGGTDTQYF
TRBV19	TRBJ1-5	14	.	.	TGTGCCAGTAGGGGAGAACATAGCAATCAGCCCCAGCATTTT	CASRGEHSNQPQHF
TRBV7-3	TRBJ2-1	14	TRBD1	few	TGTGCCAGCAGCCCCACCCTTCAGGGGGATGAGCAGTTCTTC	CASSPTLQGDEQFF
TRBV12-3/TRBV12-4	TRBJ2-2	13	.	few	TGTGCCAGCAGTTTAAAAGCGTCCGGGGAGCTGTTTTTT	CASSLKASGELFF
TRBV28	TRBJ2-7	16	.	.	TGTGCCAGCAGACCCCCCGAGGGGGCGGGGTCCTACGAGCAGTACTTC	CASRPPEGAGSYEQYF
TRBV2	TRBJ1-1	14	TRBD1	.	TGTGCCAGCAGTGGGGGCAGGGGGAGGACTGAAGCTTTCTTT	CASSGGRGRTEAFF
TRBV28	TRBJ2-2	15	TRBD2	.	TGTGCCAGCAGTTTATATGGTGGGAGGGCCGGGGAGCTGTTTTTT	CASSLYGGRAGELFF
TRBV28	TRBJ2-2	14	.	.	TGTGCCAGCAGTTTGGCAGGGCGTAACGGGGAGCTGTTTTTT	CASSLAGRNGELFF
TRBV10-3	TRBJ2-1	16	TRBD2	.	TGTGCCATCAGCGGTAGCGGGAGTAGGGCCTACAATGAGCAGTTCTTC	CAISGSGSRAYNEQFF
TRBV2	TRBJ1-5	13	.	.	TGTGCCAGCAGTGCCAGGAGCAATCAGCCCCAGCATTTT	CASSARSNQPQHF
TRBV19	TRBJ2-2	16	.	.	TGTGCCAGTAGTATGGGACTTCGACACTACACCGGGGAGCTGTTTTTT	CASSMGLRHYTGELFF
TRBV2	TRBJ1-3	14	.	.	TGTGCCAGTTACAGGGCTAGCTCTGGAAACACCATATATTTT	CASYRASSGNTIYF
TRBV18	TRBJ2-1	13	.	.	TGTGCCAGCTCACCATCTTCGGACAATGAGCAGTTCTTC	CASSPSSDNEQFF
TRBV11-2	TRBJ1-6	14	TRBD1	.	TGTGCCAGCAGCTTAGCCGGACAGGACTTACCCCTCCACTTT	CASSLAGQDLPLHF
TRBV4-1	TRBJ1-2	15	.	.	TGCGCCAGCAGCCAAGATCGGGGGGGCAACTATGGCTACACCTTC	CASSQDRGGNYGYTF
TRBV7-2	TRBJ1-5	15	TRBD1	once	TGTGCCAGCAGCTTAGACAGGGGGCAAGATCAGCCCCAGCATTTT	CASSLDRGQDQPQHF
TRBV27	TRBJ1-2	15	TRBD1	.	TGTGCCAGCAGCAAGGGGGACAGGGGCAACTATGGCTACACCTTC	CASSKGDRGNYGYTF
TRBV3-1/TRBV3-2	TRBJ1-1	14	TRBD1	.	TGTGCCAGCAGCCCGTGGGACAGGGGCACTGAAGCTTTCTTT	CASSPWDRGTEAFF
TRBV5-1	TRBJ2-2	14	.	.	TGCGCCAGCAGCCAGGTGACGGGGACCGGGGAGCTGTTTTTT	CASSQVTGTGELFF
TRBV14	TRBJ1-6	15	TRBD1	once	TGTGCCAGCAGCCAAGATATGGGGACAGATTCACCCCTCCACTTT	CASSQDMGTDSPLHF
TRBV12-3/TRBV12-4	TRBJ1-1	12	.	.	TGTGCCAGCAGCCACCACAGCACTGAAGCTTTCTTT	CASSHHSTEAFF
TRBV5-5	TRBJ1-1	15	.	.	TGTGCCAGCAGCTTTCGACAGGAGATGAACACTGAAGCTTTCTTT	CASSFRQEMNTEAFF
TRBV6-1	TRBJ1-6	13	.	once	TGTGCCAGCAGTGTTCCCCGAATGAGTAACCTCCACTTT	CASSVPRMSNLHF
TRBV6-5	TRBJ2-4	15	TRBD1	once	TGTGCCAGCAGTACGCTCGGACAGGGGGGAGACATTCAGTACTTC	CASSTLGQGGDIQYF
TRBV5-1	TRBJ1-2	16	TRBD1	few	TGCGCCAGCAGCCCCGGACTGGGACAGGGAAACTATGGCTACACCTTC	CASSPGLGQGNYGYTF